This T cell receptor (beta chain) was profiled in a study of cytomegalovirus exposure and HLA in healthy donors (dated by TCRdb to 2016 to 2017). Background for the entire study: An earlier analysis of 550 to 700 of the donors reported 250 to 300 Gb of sequence data and 120 million or so unique TCR beta sequences from 150 million to 200 million T cells. The study combined high-throughput TCR immunosequencing, statistical association of individual TCRs with disease status, and machine learning to predict cytomegalovirus infection status. Alongside the repertoire data, information on donor age, sex, ethnicity and CMV serostatus was compiled. A later genetic analysis used genome-wide SNP genotypes for about 65% of the 666 donors, treating that subset as a discovery cohort. Across 300 to 400 genotyped donors of the cohort, an average of roughly 250,000 unique TCR beta nucleotide sequences per donor were sequenced, and roughly 20% of those sequences were non-productive. Rather than using new phenotypic data, the later analysis identified candidate immune exposures from TCR beta sequences and from how often those sequences occurred across donors. Both class I and class II loci were covered by HLA typing, at four-digit resolution. The study profiled the T cell repertoires of hundreds of subjects by immunosequencing and related them to cytomegalovirus serostatus. In a later analysis, previously published TCR beta repertoires from 600 to 850 donors were re-analyzed and high-resolution HLA genotyping was added so that TCR occurrence patterns could be studied. Every discovery cohort repertoire had been produced on one sequencing platform. To decide whether each TCR beta V gene segment behaved as functional or pseudogenic, an earlier analysis of fewer than 750 of the donors relied on high-throughput TCR beta sequencing. Of the roughly 400 genotyped donors, about 84% fell in the genetic ancestry cluster associated with self-reported Caucasian donors. Around 320 gigabases of sequencing data and tens of millions of unique TCR sequences were included in an early release covering about 700 HLA-typed donors. About five DR-DQ haplotypes were treated as single units for association and clustering because of strong linkage in the cohort. In addition to the first cohort of several hundred subjects, a separate validation cohort of about 120 different subjects was used. The study aimed to test whether signatures of past pathogen exposure could be identified by cataloging public T cell receptors. Typing coverage differed by locus: A, B, C, DRB1 and DQB1 were typed in roughly 629-630 donors, DQA1 in 500 to 550, DPA1 in some 570, and DPB1 in 450 to 480.

The CDR3 covers 14 residues, taking in both the cysteine and the phenylalanine. Kept here is only the CDR3 DNA, which spans 42 bases and is read in frame from base 1. A word on this clone: Its antigen is unknown.

What the study reported, not specific to this receptor: The authors suggested that the approach could potentially be generalized to other disease states and immunological phenotypes. According to a later analysis, TCR association rates differed among HLA loci, with DRB1 alleles showing the most associated TCRs and HLA-C alleles showing the fewest. Correlated functional status among segregating V segments might be attributable to linkage disequilibrium, but an unknown experimental factor could not be ruled out. Because counts were too low, roughly 16 rarely observed V segments, including chromosome 9 orphons, were excluded from the earlier analysis of fewer than 650 of the donors. Three of the identified cytomegalovirus-associated TCR beta chains were confirmed in vitro to be specific for cytomegalovirus antigens. In a later analysis, HLA-associated TCR beta chains were found to be more clonally expanded and to have lower generation probabilities than equally common non-associated chains. A total of about 180 TCR beta chains were listed by the study as associated with cytomegalovirus. Strong co-occurrence of HLA alleles, especially DR and DQ, made assigning TCR associations to individual alleles difficult. CMV serostatus was the only immune exposure information available for the cohort. Because some donors lacked HLA typing at each locus, the association tests relied only on the typed subset. The presence/absence analyses assumed that sequencing depth was roughly uniform across donors, and that assumption may not be true. This cohort had only TCR beta chains sequenced, and the lack of alpha or paired-chain data limited which features could be detected. In a later analysis, several top co-occurrence clusters were reported to appear linked to parvovirus B19, influenza, CMV and Epstein-Barr virus. A further reported finding was that TCR beta sequences accurately predicted the HLA-A and HLA-B alleles for most subjects in the first cohort. A later analysis found that most CMV-associated TCR beta chains appeared HLA-restricted, with HLA associations seemingly driven largely by CMV exposure. A later genetic analysis reported fewer N-insertions in productive TCRs among donors in an Asian-associated ancestry cluster than the roughly 700-donor mean. The 87-base-pair reads could not distinguish some IMGT-functional V segments, including TRBV6-2 and TRBV6-3, so those segments were excluded. In both the original and validation cohorts, the classifier was reported to diagnose cytomegalovirus status with high specificity and sensitivity. The sequencing pipeline was judged likely to have produced a cluster of highly shared sequence variants as a technical artifact. A later analysis associated 15,000 to 20,000 TCR beta sequences with specific HLA alleles at a false discovery rate of 0.05. While some public TCRs were present in many individuals, most TCR sequences turned up only very rarely across donors. V-gene and J-gene trimming of TCR beta chains was associated with a missense DCLRE1C variant in a later genetic analysis, and the association was replicated in an independent cohort. An earlier analysis of approximately 600 of the donors showed that most TCR beta V segments appeared in productive rearrangements either about 90% or about 30% of the time, which broadly matched IMGT annotations.

The cohort consisted of 650 to 850 healthy bone marrow donors. All cohort members were sampled while nominally healthy, although unrecorded immune exposures were likely present. The donor was CMV seronegative and was included in the group of 352 seronegative cohort members. Every donor gave a peripheral blood sample, and the peripheral blood mononuclear cells from that sample were used for TCR beta sequencing. The Qiagen DNeasy Blood Extraction Kit was used to extract genomic DNA from the blood cell samples. To prepare the library, the immunoSEQ multiplex PCR assay was applied. The multiplex PCR relied on a mix of 60 forward primers for TCR Vbeta segments and 13 reverse primers for TCR Jbeta segments. The CDR3 region of rearranged TCR beta genes was amplified from genomic DNA with a multiplex PCR assay. The Illumina HiSeq System was used to sequence the amplified TCR beta libraries as 87-base-pair reads. In the source study's methods: In a later analysis, about 80 million unique TCR beta chains were counted across the 500 to 850 repertoires, and around 10 million of these chains were shared by at least two donors. A nearest-neighbor algorithm error-corrected the raw reads and collapsed the reads into unique sequences, merging closely related sequences to remove PCR and sequencing errors. CDR3 sequences were aligned to IMGT reference sequences to assign V, D and J gene segments. For a sequence to be retained, a match of at least six nucleotides was required to both a V gene segment and a J gene segment. A rearrangement was called productive if the CDR3 had no stop codons and remained in frame with V and J, and every other rearrangement was called non-productive. Following IMGT convention, CDR3 was defined as the stretch from the second conserved V-encoded cysteine up to the conserved J-encoded phenylalanine. In an earlier analysis of around 640 of the donors, sequences lacking an unambiguous match to a single V gene segment were excluded. An earlier analysis of a few hundred of the donors classified V segments as functional when productive rearrangements were above 56.7% and as segregating when the standard deviation between donors was above 5%. To diagnose cytomegalovirus status from the catalog of TCR beta chain sequences, a statistical classification framework was built. In a later analysis, V and J genes were assigned by comparing TCR nucleotide sequences against IMGT/GENE-DB human TR gene sequences. The TCRdist pipeline was used in a later analysis to assign CDR3 sequences and most-parsimonious VDJ recombination scenarios. In a later analysis, each TCR beta chain was defined by its CDR3 amino acid sequence together with its V-gene family, and reads lacking a unique V-gene family were excluded. To address suspected cross-contamination and a sequencing artifact, a later analysis removed a few hundred highly shared, low-generation-probability nucleotide sequences. For each public chain, a later analysis derived a clonal expansion index from normalized ranks of inferred template counts within each repertoire. A later analysis computed generation probabilities with a VDJ recombination model fitted to out-of-frame rearrangements, and checked the results against IGoR. In a later analysis, TCR-TCR, TCR-HLA and TCR-CMV co-occurrence was scored with hypergeometric tests, and a repertoire-size bias correction was applied to TCR pairs. In a later analysis, false discovery rates were estimated by permuting HLA or CMV assignments 20 times. In a later analysis, co-occurring TCRs were grouped using DBSCAN, with TCRdist sequence similarity added in when clustering inside HLA-allele-positive subsets. Repertoires with fewer than 30,000 or more than 120,000 public chains, plus five repertoires with anomalous nucleotide sharing, were excluded from co-occurrence clustering. TCRdb stores this immuneACCESS table with in-frame sequences only. Part of the clones is absent; in the studies checked, under half of the shortfall reflects unresolved V genes, and no reason is known for the rest. That table supplies the V and J calls and clone size; D and trimming were determined from the DNA. The sample's records list under 65,000 clones. Jointly, the top ten make up approximately 6.5% of the sample.

The specimen was PBMCs. The chain employs TRBV7-5 and TRBJ1-3; the D call TRBD1 from the table was never checked on the DNA. TRBV7-5 is marked as a pseudogene. This clonotype was obtained from a woman in her forties in good health and CMV-seronegative. Here the CDR3 is given as CVRSSGEVGNTIYF. The DNA sequence is as follows: TGTGTCAGAAGTTCAGGGGAAGTCGGAAACACCATATATTTT.